This record looks at one T cell receptor (beta chain) sequence and its context. Its specificity is not known. Only in-frame clones appear in the TCRdb table, and some are missing; sequencing was by immunoSEQ multiplex PCR. The sample lists 9,500 to 15,000 clones; roughly four fifths were seen once. This specimen belongs to a study of T cell clones after liver transplantation. Study-level information: Samples came from ITN030ST, which attempted immunosuppression withdrawal within 2 years of liver transplantation. Notes on the study in general: Graft donor-reactive T cells may have migrated into the graft rather than being deleted.

This sample comprised CD8+ T cells from blood, obtained at the 22-month timepoint. The clonotype originates from a human patient who received a liver transplant. The graft donor may account for some of the T cells.

The CDR3 sequence: CASSRSVNTEAFF. The CDR3 DNA sequence: TGTGCCAGTAGCCGATCAGTGAACACTGAAGCTTTCTTT. This chain connects TRBV19 to TRBJ1-1, with D uncertain. The germline CDR1 and CDR2 sequences are LNHDA and SQIVND (reference sequence). Trimming left V 6 bases short and J 0 bases short, with 8 bases between. The CDR3 extends over 13 amino acids.